This T cell receptor beta chain was found in a study of cytomegalovirus exposure and HLA in healthy donors. The CDR3 sequence is 15 residues long. CDR1 is SGHDT and CDR2 is YYEEEE in the germline V gene. Losses at the gene ends were 4 bases for V and 1 base for J; bases not matched to a gene: 6. Study-wide findings and caveats: A later analysis showed TCR association rates differing by HLA locus, peaking at DRB1 and lowest at HLA-C. According to reports, the classifier identified cytomegalovirus status with high specificity and sensitivity. It was reported in a later analysis that an Asian-associated ancestry cluster showed fewer N-insertions than the roughly 710-donor mean.

Concerning this clone: Its antigen is as yet unknown.

Primers: 60 Vbeta forward and 13 Jbeta reverse. This table comes from immunoSEQ multiplex PCR, and its TCRdb copy is limited to in-frame clones, with some not included. The data contain approximately 110,000 clones, about 80% of them singletons. This sequence originates from a female donor in good health and CMV-seropositive. The chain couples TRBV5-6 to TRBJ1-1; 8 nucleotides line up with TRBD1. Source material: PBMCs. CDR3 loop: CASSPGQGTNTEAFF. CDR3 bases: TGTGCCAGCAGCCCAGGACAGGGTACGAACACTGAAGCTTTCTTT.